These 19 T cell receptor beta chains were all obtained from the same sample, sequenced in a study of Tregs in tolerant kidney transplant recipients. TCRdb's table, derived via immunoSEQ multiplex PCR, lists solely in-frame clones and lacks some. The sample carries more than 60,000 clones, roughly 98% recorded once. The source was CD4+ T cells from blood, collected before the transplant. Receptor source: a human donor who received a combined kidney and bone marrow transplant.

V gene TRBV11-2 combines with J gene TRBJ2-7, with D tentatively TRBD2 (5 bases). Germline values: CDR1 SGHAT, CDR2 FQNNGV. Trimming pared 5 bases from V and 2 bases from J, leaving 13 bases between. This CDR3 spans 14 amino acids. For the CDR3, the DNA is TGTGCCAGCAGCCCGCGGTCGGGGACCTACGAGCAGTACTTC. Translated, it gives CASSPRSGTYEQYF.

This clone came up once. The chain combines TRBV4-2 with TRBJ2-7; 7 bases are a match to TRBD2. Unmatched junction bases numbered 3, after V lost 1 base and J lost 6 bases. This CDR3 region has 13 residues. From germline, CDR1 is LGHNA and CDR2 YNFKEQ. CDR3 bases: TGTGCCAGCAGCCAAGTTGGGGGGGGCGAGCAGTACTTC. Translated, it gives CASSQVGGGEQYF.

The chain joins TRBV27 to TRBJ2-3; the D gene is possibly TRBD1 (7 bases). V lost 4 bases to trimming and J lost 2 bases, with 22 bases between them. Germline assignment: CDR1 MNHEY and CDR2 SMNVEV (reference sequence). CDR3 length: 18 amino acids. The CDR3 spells CASSSSRGATRSTDTQYF. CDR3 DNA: TGTGCCAGCAGTTCTTCCAGGGGGGCGACTAGGTCCACAGATACGCAGTATTTT.

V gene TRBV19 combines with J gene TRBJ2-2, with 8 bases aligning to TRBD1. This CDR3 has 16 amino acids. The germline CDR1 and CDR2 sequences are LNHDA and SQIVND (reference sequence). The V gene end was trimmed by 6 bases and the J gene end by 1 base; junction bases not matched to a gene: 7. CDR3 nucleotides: TGTGCCAGTAGCAAAGACAGGGGAAAGAACACCGGGGAGCTGTTTTTT. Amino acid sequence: CASSKDRGKNTGELFF.

The CDR3 DNA reads as TGTGCCACCAGCAGTAGTTCAAGCGATACGCAGTATTTT. Amino acids: CATSSSSSDTQYF. The rearrangement links TRBV15 to TRBJ2-3; D is unresolved. The CDR3 sequence is 13 residues long. V gave up 3 bases and J gave up 6 bases, with 10 bases separating them. The V gene's germline CDR1 is LNHNV and CDR2 YYDKDF (reference sequence).

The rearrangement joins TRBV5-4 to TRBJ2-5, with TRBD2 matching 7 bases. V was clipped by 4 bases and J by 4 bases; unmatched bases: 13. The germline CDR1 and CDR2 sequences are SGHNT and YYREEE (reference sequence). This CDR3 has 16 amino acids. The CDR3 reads CASSPPVGGSGETQYF. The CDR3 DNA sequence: TGTGCCAGCAGCCCCCCAGTTGGCGGGAGCGGAGAGACCCAGTACTTC.

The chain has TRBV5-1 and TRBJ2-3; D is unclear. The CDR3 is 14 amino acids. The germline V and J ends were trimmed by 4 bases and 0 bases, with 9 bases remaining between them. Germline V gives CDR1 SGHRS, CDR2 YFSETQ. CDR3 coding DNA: TGCGCCAGCAGCCTTCAGGCTAGCACAGATACGCAGTATTTT. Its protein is CASSLQASTDTQYF.

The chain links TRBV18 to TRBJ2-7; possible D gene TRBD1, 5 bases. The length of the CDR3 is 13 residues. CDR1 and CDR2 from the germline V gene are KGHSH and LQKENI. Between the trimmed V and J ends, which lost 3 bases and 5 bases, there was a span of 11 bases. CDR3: CASSPSGQDEQYF. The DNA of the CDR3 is TGTGCCAGCTCACCTTCAGGGCAGGACGAGCAGTACTTC.

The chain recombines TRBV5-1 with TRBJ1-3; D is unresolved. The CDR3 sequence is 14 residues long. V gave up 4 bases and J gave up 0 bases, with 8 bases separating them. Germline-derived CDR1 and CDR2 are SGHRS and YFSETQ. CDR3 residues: CASSATSSGNTIYF. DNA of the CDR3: TGCGCCAGCAGCGCAACGAGCTCTGGAAACACCATATATTTT.

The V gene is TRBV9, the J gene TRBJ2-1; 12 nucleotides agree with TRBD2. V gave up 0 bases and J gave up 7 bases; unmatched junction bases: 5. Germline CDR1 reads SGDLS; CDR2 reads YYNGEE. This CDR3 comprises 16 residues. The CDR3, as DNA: TGTGCCAGCAGCGTAGTTTCTAGCGGGGGGGGTAATGAGCAGTTCTTC. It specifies CASSVVSSGGGNEQFF.

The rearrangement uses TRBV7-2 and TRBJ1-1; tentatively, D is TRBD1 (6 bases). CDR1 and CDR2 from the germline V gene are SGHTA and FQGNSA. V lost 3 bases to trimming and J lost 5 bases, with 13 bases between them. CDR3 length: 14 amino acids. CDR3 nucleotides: TGTGCCAGCAGCTTGGGACACTCACCAACTGAAGCTTTCTTT. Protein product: CASSLGHSPTEAFF.

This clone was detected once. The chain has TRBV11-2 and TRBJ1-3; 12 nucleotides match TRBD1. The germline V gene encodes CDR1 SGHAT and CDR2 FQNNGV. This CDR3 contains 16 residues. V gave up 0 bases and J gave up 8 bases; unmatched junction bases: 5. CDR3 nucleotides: TGTGCCAGCAGCTTAGATGTGGGACAGGGGGCTTACACCATATATTTT. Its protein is CASSLDVGQGAYTIYF.

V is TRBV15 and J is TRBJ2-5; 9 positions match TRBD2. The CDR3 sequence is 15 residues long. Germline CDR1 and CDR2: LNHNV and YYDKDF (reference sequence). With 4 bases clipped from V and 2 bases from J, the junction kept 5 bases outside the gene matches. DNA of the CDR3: TGTGCCACCAGCACCGTTAGCGGGAGTCAAGAGACCCAGTACTTC. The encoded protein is CATSTVSGSQETQYF.

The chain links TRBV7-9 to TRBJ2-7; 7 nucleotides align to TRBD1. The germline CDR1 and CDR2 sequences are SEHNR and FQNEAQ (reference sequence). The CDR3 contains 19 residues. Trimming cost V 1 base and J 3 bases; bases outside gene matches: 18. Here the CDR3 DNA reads TGTGCCAGCAGCTTAGGGGCTTGGGCAGGGGGATTAGAGGACTACGAGCAGTACTTC. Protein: CASSLGAWAGGLEDYEQYF.

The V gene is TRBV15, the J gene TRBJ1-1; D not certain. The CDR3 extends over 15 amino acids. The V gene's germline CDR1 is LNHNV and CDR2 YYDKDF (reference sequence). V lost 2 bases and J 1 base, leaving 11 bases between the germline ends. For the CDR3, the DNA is TGTGCCACCAGCAGATCCTTTACACCGAACACTGAAGCTTTCTTT. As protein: CATSRSFTPNTEAFF.

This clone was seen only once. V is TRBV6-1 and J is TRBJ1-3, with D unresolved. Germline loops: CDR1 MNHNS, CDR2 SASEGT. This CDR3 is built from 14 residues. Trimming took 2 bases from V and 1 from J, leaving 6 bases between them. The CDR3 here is CASSEYTSGNTIYF. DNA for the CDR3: TGTGCCAGCAGTGAATATACTTCTGGAAACACCATATATTTT.

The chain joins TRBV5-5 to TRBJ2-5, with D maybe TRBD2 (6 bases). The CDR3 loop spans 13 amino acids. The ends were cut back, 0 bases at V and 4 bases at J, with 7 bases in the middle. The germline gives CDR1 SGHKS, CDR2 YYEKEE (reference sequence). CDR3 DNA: TGTGCCAGCAGCTTGGCGGGAGCAGAGACCCAGTACTTC. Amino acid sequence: CASSLAGAETQYF.

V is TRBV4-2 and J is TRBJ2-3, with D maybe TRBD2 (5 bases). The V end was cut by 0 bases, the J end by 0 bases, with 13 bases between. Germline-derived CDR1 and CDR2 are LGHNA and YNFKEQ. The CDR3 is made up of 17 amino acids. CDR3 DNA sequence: TGTGCCAGCAGCCAAGATCTAGCCGAGGCCAGCACAGATACGCAGTATTTT. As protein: CASSQDLAEASTDTQYF.

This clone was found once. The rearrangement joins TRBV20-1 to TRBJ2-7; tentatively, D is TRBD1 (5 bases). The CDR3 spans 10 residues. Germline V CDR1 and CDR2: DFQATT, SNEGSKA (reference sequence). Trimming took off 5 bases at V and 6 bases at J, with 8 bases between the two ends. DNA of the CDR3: TGCAGTGCTCCAGGGATCGAGCAGTACTTC. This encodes CSAPGIEQYF.